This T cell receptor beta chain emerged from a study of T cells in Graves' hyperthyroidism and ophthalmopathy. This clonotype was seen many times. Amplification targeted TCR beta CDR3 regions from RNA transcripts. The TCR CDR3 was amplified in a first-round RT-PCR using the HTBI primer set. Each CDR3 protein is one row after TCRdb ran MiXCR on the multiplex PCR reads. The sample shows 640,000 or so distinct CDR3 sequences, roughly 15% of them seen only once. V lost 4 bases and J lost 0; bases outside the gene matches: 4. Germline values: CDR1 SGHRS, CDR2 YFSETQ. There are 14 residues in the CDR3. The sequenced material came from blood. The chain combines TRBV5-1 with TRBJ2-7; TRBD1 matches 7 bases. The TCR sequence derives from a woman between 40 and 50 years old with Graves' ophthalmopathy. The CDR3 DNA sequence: TGCGCCAGCAGCCTGACAGGGAACTCCTACGAGCAGTACTTC. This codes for CASSLTGNSYEQYF.